These 5 T cell receptor beta chains share one sample of origin, sequenced in a study of OX40 agonist ivuxolimab in advanced cancers. The assay was immunoSEQ multiplex PCR, and TCRdb's table has in-frame clones only and misses some. Of around 63,000 clones in the sample, approximately 90% were seen once. The input for sequencing was CD4+ or CD8+ T cells sorted from blood, taken in a trial of the OX40 agonist ivuxolimab. These receptors originate from an adult with an advanced solid tumor such as melanoma, head and neck, liver or kidney cancer.

CDR3 in amino acids: CASSPFDSVNTEAFF. The CDR3 DNA follows: TGTGCCAGCTCACCATTTGATAGCGTGAACACTGAAGCTTTCTTT. The rearrangement uses TRBV18 and TRBJ1-1; D is unresolved. The CDR3 extends over 15 amino acids. Per the germline V gene, CDR1 is KGHSH and CDR2 is LQKENI. The V gene lost 2 bases and the J gene lost 0 bases, with 10 bases spanning the gap.

V is TRBV28 and J is TRBJ2-1, with TRBD2 identical over 7 bases. The germline V gene has CDR1 MDHEN and CDR2 SYDVKM. The ends lost 7 bases at V and 3 bases at J; junction bases unmatched: 3. This CDR3 has 13 residues. The CDR3 is CASTSGNYNEQFF. CDR3 sequence (DNA): TGTGCCAGCACCAGCGGGAACTACAATGAGCAGTTCTTC.

The chain employs TRBV6-1 and TRBJ1-5; no clear D gene. The CDR3 covers 14 residues. Trimming pared 5 bases from V and 0 bases from J, leaving 8 bases between. CDR1 is MNHNS, CDR2 SASEGT, per germline. The CDR3 loop is CASSRSDSNQPQHF. CDR3 sequence (DNA): TGTGCCAGCAGTCGGTCGGATAGCAATCAGCCCCAGCATTTT.

This rearrangement joins TRBV5-4 to TRBJ2-5; D might be TRBD2 (6 bases). This CDR3 spans 13 amino acids. Trimming pared 2 bases from V and 1 base from J, leaving 6 bases between. CDR1 and CDR2 from the germline V gene are SGHNT and YYREEE (reference sequence). Here the CDR3 reads CASSLLAQETQYF. In DNA form, the CDR3 reads TGTGCCAGCAGCTTACTAGCCCAAGAGACCCAGTACTTC.

V usage is TRBV21-1 and J usage is TRBJ2-7. TRBV21-1 is described as a pseudogene. This CDR3 region has 15 residues. CDR3 residues: CASSKARDGPYEQYF. CDR3 bases: TGTGCCAGCAGCAAAGCACGGGACGGTCCCTACGAGCAGTACTTC.